The entry below describes one TCR beta chain. These data originate in a study of cytomegalovirus exposure and HLA in healthy donors. Whole-study context: The study placed 80% to 90% of its roughly 400 genotyped donors in the Caucasian-associated ancestry cluster.

Use of 60 Vbeta and 13 Jbeta primers characterized the PCR. The assay was immunoSEQ multiplex PCR, and TCRdb's table has in-frame clones only and misses some. The data show 150,000 to 180,000 clones, with roughly 77% seen just once and 7.5% to 9% held by the top ten. The TCR sequence derives from a man aged 25 to 40 in good health and CMV-seropositive. Material: PBMCs.

The CDR3 DNA sequence: TGTGCCAGCAGCGTAGACGCAGGGAACCAGCCCCAGCATTTT. It encodes CASSVDAGNQPQHF. V is TRBV9 and J is TRBJ1-5; perhaps TRBD1 as D (5 bases). This CDR3 contains 14 residues. Germline CDR1 reads SGDLS; CDR2 reads YYNGEE. Trimming took off 0 bases at V and 7 bases at J, with 11 bases between the two ends.